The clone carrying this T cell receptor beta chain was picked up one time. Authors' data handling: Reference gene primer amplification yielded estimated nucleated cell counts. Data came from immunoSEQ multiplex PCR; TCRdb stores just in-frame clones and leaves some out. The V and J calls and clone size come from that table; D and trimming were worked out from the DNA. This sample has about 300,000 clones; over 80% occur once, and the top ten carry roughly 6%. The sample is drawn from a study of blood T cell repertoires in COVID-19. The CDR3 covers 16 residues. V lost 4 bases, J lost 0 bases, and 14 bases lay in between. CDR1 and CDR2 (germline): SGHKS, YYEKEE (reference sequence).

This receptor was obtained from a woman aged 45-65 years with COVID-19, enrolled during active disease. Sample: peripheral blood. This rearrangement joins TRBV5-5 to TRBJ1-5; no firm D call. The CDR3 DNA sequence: TGTGCCAGCAGCCGAAATTCAGGCTATAGCAATCAGCCCCAGCATTTT. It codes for CASSRNSGYSNQPQHF.